Listed here are 8 T cell receptor beta chains from one sample, sequenced in a study of blood T cell repertoires in COVID-19. Some clones are missing from TCRdb's copy, which holds only in-frame ones; the method was immunoSEQ multiplex PCR. The data hold about 210,000 clones, with approximately 80% observed a single time. Sequenced: PBMCs or T cells enriched from blood (not recorded which). The source is a man aged 25-45 years with acute COVID-19.

This chain links TRBV11-2 with TRBJ1-1; D is uncertain. The ends were cut back, 3 bases at V and 6 bases at J, with 11 bases in the middle. CDR3 length equals 13 residues. Per germline, CDR1 SGHAT and CDR2 FQNNGV. The CDR3 loop reads CASSFFGEAEAFF. The CDR3 coding sequence is TGTGCCAGCAGCTTTTTCGGAGAGGCTGAAGCTTTCTTT.

This clone was picked up one time. The chain has TRBV30 and TRBJ1-3; D possibly corresponds to TRBD1 (6 bases). Trimming removed 0 bases from V and 2 bases from J, with 11 bases in between. The CDR3 spans 15 residues. The germline CDR1 and CDR2 sequences are GTSNPN and SVGIG (reference sequence). DNA for the CDR3: TGTGCCTGGAGTGTAGGGGGAAGTGCTGGAAACACCATATATTTT. Its translation: CAWSVGGSAGNTIYF.

V is TRBV14 and J is TRBJ1-1; 10 positions match TRBD1. The CDR3 is made up of 16 amino acids. Germline lookup yields CDR1 SGHDN and CDR2 FVKESK. Trimming removed 3 bases from V and 6 bases from J; junction bases left unmatched: 10. DNA for the CDR3: TGTGCCAGCAGCCACCGAAGACAGGGGGCGAAAGCTGAAGCTTTCTTT. Protein sequence: CASSHRRQGAKAEAFF.

The chain is built from TRBV12-3 or TRBV12-4 and TRBJ2-5; D is undetermined. CDR3 size: 11 residues. The V end was cut by 3 bases, the J end by 5 bases, with 4 bases between. Here the CDR3 DNA reads TGTGCCAGCAGTTTGGAGGAGACCCAGTACTTC. This sequence encodes CASSLEETQYF.

V is TRBV7-6 and J is TRBJ2-1, with TRBD1 matching over 8 bases. Germline V gives CDR1 SGHVS, CDR2 FNYEAQ. Germline trimming cut 1 base from V and 8 bases from J; bases unmatched to any gene: 7. CDR3 length: 15 amino acids. DNA of the CDR3: TGTGCCAGCAGCTTAGAACAGGGGGGTACACATGAGCAGTTCTTC. It specifies CASSLEQGGTHEQFF.

A single count supports this clone. The rearrangement links TRBV28 to TRBJ1-1, with D unclear. Germline V gene lookup returns CDR1 MDHEN and CDR2 SYDVKM. The CDR3 is made up of 13 amino acids. Between the trimmed V and J ends, which lost 6 bases and 8 bases, there was a span of 16 bases. CDR3 DNA: TGTGCCAGCAGCCCTATAATTTCCAGGGAAGCTTTCTTT. Its translation is CASSPIISREAFF.

Note on this clone: The identical CDR3 is also encoded by other nucleotide sequences in the sample. Written as DNA, the CDR3 is TGTGCCAGCAGTGGCACTAGCGGGGGGTACAATGAGCAGTTCTTC. Translation: CASSGTSGGYNEQFF. The V call is TRBV6-4, the J call TRBJ2-1, with 12 bases lining up with TRBD2. Unmatched junction bases numbered 2, after V lost 4 bases and J lost 4 bases. CDR1 and CDR2 from the germline V gene are MRHNA and SNTAGT. This CDR3 has 15 residues.

This clone was seen a single time. V gene TRBV14 combines with J gene TRBJ2-5; 8 nucleotides agree with TRBD1. The CDR3 has 15 amino acids. Germline CDR1 is SGHDN and CDR2 is FVKESK. The V gene end was trimmed by 4 bases and the J gene end by 5 bases; junction bases not matched to a gene: 9. The CDR3 DNA sequence: TGTGCCAGCAGCCCCTTGGCAGGGGGCGACGAGACCCAGTACTTC. Its protein product is CASSPLAGGDETQYF.